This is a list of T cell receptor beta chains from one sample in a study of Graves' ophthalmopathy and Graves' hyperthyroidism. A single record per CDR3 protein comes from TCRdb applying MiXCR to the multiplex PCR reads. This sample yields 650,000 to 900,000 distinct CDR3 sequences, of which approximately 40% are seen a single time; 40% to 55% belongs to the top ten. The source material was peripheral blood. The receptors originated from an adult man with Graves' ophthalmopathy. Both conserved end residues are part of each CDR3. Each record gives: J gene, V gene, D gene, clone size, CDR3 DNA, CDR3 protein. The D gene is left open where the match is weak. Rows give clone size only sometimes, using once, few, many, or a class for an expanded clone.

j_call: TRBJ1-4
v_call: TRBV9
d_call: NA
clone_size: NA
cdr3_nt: TGTGCCAGCATCCAGGGGAAACTGTTTTTT
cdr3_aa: CASIQGKLFF

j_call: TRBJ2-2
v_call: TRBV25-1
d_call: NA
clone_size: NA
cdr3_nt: TGTGCCAGCCGAGCGACGGGAGCCGGGGAGCTGTTTTTT
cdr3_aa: CASRATGAGELFF

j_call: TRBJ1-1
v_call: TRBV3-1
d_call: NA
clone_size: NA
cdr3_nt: TGTGCCAGCAGCCAGGACAGTGAGGGCACTGAAGCTTTCTTT
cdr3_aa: CASSQDSEGTEAFF

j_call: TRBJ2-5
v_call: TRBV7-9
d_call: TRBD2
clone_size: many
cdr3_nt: TGTGCCAGCAGCCTAGCGGGAGGAGAGACCCAGTACTTC
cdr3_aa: CASSLAGGETQYF

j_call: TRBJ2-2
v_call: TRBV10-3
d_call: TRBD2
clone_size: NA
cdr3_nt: TGTGCCACCGCTAGCGGTCGAGCGGGACGCACCGGGGAGCTGTTTTTT
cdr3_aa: CATASGRAGRTGELFF

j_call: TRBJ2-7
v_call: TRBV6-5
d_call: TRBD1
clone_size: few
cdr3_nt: TGTGCCGGAGCGTCGGGACAGAACTACGAGCAGTACTTC
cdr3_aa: CAGASGQNYEQYF

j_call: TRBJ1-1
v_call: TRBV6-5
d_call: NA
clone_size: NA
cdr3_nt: TGTGCCAGCAGTTACTCGAGTCCGGGGATGGGCACTGAAGCTTTCTTT
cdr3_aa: CASSYSSPGMGTEAFF

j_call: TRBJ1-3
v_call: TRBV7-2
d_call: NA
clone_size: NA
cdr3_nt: TGTGCCAGCAGCTTAGGGCGGGTCCCCGAACCTGGAAACACCATATATTTT
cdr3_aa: CASSLGRVPEPGNTIYF

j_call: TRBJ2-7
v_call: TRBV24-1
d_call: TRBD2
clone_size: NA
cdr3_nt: TGTGCCACCAGTGACCCCGGGACTAGTGAAGACGAGCAGTACTTC
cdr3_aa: CATSDPGTSEDEQYF

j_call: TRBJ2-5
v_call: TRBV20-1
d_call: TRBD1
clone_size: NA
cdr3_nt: TGCAGTGCTATAAGGGGGCGAAGAGAGACCCAGTACTTC
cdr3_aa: CSAIRGRRETQYF

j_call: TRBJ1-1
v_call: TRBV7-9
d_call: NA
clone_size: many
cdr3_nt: TGTGCCAGCAGATTAGGAATCACTGAAGCTTTCTTT
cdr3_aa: CASRLGITEAFF

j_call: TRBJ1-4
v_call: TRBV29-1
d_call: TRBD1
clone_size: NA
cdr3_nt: TGCAGCGTCGCGACAGGGGGCGCGGGTGAAAAACTGTTTTTT
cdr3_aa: CSVATGGAGEKLFF

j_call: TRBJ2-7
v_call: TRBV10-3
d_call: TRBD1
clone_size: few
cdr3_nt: TGTGCCATCAGAACCGGGACAGGGGTATCCTACGAGCAGTACTTC
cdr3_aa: CAIRTGTGVSYEQYF

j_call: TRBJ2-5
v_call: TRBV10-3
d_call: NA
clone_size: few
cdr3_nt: TGTGCCAGCAGTGAAGTTGGAGGGGAACAAGAGACCCAGTACTTC
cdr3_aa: CASSEVGGEQETQYF

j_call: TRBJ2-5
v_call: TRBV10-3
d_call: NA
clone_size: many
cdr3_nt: TGTGCCATCAGTGAGGGACCTCCACAAGAGACCCAGTACTTC
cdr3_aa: CAISEGPPQETQYF

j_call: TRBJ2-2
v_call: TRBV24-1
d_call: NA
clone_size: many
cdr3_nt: TGTGCCACCAGTCGTATGACGGACACCGGGGAGCTGTTTTTT
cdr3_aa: CATSRMTDTGELFF

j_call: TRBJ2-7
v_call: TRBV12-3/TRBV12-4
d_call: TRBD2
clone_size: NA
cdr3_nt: TGTGCCAGCAGTCGGACTAGCGGGGGGGTTAGCTCCTACGAGCAGTACTTC
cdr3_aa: CASSRTSGGVSSYEQYF

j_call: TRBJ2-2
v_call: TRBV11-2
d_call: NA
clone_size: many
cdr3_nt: TGTGCCAGCAGTCCTCAGCAAGGGTTTAACACCGGGGAGCTGTTTTTT
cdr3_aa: CASSPQQGFNTGELFF